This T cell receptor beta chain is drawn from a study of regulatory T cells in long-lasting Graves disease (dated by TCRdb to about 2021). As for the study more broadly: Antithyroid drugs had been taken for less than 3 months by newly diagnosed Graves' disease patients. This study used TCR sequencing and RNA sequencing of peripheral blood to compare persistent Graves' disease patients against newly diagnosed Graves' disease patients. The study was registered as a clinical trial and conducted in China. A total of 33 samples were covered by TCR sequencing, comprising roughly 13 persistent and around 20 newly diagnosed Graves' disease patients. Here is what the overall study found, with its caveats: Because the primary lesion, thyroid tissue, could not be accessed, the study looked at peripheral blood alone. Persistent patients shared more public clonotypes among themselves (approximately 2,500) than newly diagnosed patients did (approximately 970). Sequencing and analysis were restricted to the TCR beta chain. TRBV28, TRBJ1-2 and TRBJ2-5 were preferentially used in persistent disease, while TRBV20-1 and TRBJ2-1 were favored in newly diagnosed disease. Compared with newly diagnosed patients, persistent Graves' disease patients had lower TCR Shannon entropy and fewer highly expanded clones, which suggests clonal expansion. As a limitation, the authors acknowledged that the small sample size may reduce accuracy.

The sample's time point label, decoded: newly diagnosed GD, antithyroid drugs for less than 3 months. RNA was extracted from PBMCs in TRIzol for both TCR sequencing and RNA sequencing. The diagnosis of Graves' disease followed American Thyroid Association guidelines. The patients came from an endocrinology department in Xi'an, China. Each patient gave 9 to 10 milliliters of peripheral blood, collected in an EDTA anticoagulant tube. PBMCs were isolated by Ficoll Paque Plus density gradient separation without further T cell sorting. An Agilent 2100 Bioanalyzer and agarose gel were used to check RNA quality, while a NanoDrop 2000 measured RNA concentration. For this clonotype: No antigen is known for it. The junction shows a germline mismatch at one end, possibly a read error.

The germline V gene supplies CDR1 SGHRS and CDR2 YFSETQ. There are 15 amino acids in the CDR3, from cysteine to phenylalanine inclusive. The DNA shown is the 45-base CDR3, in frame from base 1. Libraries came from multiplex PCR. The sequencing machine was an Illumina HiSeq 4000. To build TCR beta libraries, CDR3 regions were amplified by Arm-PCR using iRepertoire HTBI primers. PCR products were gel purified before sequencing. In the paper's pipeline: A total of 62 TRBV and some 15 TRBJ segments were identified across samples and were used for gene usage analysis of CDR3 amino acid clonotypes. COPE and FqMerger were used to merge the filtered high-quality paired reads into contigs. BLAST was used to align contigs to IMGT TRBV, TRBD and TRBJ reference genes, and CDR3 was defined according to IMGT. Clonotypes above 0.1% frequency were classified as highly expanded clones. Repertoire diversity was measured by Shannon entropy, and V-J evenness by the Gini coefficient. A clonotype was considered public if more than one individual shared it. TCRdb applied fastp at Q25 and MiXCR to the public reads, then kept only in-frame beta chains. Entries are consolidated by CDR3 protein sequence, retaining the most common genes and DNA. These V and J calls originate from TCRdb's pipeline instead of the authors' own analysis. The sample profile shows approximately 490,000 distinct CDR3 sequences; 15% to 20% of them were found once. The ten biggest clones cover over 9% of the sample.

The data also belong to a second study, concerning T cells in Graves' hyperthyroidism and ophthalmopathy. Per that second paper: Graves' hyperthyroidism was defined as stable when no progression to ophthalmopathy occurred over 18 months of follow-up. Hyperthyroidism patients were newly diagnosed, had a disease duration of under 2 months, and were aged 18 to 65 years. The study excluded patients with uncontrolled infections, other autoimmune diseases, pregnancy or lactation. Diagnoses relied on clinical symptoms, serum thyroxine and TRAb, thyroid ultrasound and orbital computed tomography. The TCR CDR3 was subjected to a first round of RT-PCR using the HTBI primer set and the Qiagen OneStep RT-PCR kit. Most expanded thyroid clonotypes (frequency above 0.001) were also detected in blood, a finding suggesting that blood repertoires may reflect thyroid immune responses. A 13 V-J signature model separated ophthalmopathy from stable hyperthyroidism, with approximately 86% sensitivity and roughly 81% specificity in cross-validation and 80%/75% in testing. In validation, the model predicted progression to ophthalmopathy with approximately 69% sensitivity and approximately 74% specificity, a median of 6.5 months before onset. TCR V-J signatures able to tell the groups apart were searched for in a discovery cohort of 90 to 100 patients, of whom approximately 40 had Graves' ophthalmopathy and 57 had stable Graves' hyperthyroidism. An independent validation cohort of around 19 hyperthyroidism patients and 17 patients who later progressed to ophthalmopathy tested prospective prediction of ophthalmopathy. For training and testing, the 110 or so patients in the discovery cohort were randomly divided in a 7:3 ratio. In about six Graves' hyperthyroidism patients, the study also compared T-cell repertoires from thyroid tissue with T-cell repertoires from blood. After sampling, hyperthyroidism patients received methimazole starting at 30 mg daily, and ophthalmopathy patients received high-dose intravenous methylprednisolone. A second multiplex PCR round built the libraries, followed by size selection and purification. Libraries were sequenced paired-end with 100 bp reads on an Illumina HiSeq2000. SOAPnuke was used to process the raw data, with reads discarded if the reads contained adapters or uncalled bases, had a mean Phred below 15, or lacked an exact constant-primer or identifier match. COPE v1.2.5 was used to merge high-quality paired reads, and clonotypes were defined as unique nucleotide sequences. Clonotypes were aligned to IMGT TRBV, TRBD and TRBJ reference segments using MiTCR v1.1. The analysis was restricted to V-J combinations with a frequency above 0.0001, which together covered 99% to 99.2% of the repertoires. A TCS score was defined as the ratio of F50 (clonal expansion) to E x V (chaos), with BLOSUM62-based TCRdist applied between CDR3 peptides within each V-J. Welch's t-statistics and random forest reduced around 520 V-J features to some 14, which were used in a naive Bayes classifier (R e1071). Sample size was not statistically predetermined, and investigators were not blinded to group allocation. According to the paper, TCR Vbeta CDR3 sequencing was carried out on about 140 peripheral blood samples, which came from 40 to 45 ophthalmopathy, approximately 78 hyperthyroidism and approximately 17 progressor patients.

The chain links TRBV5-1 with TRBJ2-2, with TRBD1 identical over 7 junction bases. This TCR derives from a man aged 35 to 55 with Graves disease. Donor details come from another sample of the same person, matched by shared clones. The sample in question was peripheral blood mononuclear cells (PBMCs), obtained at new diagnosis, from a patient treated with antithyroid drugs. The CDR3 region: CASSYGTVRVGELFF. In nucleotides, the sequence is TGTGCCAGCAGCTACGGGACAGTACGGGTCGGGGAGCTGTTTTTT.